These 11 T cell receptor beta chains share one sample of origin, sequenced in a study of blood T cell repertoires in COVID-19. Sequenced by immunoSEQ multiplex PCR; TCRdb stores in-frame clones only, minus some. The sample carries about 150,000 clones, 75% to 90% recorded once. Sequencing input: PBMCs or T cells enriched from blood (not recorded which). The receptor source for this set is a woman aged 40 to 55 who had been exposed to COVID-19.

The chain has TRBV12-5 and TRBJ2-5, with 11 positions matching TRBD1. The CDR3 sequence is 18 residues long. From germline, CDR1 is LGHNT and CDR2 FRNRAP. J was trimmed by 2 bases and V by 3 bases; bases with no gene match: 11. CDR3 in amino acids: CASGFSGTGGSWQETQYF. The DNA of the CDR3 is TGTGCTAGTGGTTTTTCCGGGACAGGGGGAAGTTGGCAAGAGACCCAGTACTTC.

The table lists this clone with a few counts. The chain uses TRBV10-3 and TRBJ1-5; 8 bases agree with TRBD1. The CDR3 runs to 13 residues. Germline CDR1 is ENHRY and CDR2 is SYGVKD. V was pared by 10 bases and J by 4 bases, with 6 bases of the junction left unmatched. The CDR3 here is CASNRGGNQPQHF. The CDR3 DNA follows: TGTGCCAGTAACAGGGGGGGTAATCAGCCCCAGCATTTT.

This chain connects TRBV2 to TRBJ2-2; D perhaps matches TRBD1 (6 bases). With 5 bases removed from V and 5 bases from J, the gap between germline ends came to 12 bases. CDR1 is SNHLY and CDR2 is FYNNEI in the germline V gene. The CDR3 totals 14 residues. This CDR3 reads CASSSDRLTGELFF. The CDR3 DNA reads TGTGCCAGCAGTTCTGACAGGCTGACCGGGGAGCTGTTTTTT. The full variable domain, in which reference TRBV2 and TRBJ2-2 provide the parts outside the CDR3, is EPEVTQTPSHQVTQMGQEVILRCVPISNHLYFYWYRQILGQKVEFLVSFYNNEISEKSEIFDDQFSVERPDGSNFTLKIRSTKLEDSAMYFCASSSDRLTGELFFGEGSRLTVL.

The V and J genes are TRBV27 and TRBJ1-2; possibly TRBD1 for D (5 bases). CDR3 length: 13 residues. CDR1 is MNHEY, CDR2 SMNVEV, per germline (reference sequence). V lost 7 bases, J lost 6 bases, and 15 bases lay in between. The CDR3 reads CASTSRVENGYTF. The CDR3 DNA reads TGTGCCAGCACCAGCAGGGTAGAGAATGGCTACACCTTC.

CDR3: CASGLENRFEAFF. In DNA form, the CDR3 reads TGTGCTAGTGGTTTGGAGAACAGGTTTGAAGCTTTCTTT. The rearrangement joins TRBV12-5 to TRBJ1-1; TRBD1 is a possible D gene (5 bases). The germline CDR1 and CDR2 sequences are LGHNT and FRNRAP. V lost 1 base to trimming and J lost 7 bases, with 10 bases between them. This CDR3 is built from 13 residues.

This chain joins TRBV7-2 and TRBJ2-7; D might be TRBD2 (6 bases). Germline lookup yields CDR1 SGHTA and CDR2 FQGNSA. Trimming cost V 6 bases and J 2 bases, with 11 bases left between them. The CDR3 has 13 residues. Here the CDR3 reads CASSVPGAYEQYF. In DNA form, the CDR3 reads TGTGCCAGCAGTGTACCGGGAGCCTACGAGCAGTACTTC.

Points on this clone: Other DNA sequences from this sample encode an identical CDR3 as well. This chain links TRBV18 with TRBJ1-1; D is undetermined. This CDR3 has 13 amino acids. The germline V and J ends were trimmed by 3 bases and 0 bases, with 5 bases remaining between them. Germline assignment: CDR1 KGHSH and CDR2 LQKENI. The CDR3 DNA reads TGTGCCAGCTCACCTCTTATGAACACTGAAGCTTTCTTT. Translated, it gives CASSPLMNTEAFF.

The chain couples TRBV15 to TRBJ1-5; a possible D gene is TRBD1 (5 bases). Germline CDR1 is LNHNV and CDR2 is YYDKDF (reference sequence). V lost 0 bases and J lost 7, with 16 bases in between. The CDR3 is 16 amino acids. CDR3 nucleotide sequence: TGTGCCACCAGCAGAGATGTTGACGGGGGGAGGCAGCCCCAGCATTTT. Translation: CATSRDVDGGRQPQHF.

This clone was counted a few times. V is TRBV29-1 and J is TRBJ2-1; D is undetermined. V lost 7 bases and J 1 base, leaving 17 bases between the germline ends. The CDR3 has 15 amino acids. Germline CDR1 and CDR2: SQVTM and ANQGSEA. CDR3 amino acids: CSGKESLSSYNEQFF. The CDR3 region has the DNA TGCAGCGGAAAAGAGAGTCTTTCATCCTACAATGAGCAGTTCTTC.

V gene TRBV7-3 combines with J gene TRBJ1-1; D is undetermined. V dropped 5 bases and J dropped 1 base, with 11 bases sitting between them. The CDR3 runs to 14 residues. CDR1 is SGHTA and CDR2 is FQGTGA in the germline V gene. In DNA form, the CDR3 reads TGTGCCAGCAGCCCTTGGGAGGGGAACACTGAAGCTTTCTTT. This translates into CASSPWEGNTEAFF.

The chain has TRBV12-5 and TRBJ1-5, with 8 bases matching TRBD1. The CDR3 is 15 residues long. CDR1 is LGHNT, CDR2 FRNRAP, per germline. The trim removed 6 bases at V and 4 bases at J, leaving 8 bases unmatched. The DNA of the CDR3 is TGTGCTAGTGGCCAAGACAGGGGACGGAATCAGCCCCAGCATTTT. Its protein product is CASGQDRGRNQPQHF.